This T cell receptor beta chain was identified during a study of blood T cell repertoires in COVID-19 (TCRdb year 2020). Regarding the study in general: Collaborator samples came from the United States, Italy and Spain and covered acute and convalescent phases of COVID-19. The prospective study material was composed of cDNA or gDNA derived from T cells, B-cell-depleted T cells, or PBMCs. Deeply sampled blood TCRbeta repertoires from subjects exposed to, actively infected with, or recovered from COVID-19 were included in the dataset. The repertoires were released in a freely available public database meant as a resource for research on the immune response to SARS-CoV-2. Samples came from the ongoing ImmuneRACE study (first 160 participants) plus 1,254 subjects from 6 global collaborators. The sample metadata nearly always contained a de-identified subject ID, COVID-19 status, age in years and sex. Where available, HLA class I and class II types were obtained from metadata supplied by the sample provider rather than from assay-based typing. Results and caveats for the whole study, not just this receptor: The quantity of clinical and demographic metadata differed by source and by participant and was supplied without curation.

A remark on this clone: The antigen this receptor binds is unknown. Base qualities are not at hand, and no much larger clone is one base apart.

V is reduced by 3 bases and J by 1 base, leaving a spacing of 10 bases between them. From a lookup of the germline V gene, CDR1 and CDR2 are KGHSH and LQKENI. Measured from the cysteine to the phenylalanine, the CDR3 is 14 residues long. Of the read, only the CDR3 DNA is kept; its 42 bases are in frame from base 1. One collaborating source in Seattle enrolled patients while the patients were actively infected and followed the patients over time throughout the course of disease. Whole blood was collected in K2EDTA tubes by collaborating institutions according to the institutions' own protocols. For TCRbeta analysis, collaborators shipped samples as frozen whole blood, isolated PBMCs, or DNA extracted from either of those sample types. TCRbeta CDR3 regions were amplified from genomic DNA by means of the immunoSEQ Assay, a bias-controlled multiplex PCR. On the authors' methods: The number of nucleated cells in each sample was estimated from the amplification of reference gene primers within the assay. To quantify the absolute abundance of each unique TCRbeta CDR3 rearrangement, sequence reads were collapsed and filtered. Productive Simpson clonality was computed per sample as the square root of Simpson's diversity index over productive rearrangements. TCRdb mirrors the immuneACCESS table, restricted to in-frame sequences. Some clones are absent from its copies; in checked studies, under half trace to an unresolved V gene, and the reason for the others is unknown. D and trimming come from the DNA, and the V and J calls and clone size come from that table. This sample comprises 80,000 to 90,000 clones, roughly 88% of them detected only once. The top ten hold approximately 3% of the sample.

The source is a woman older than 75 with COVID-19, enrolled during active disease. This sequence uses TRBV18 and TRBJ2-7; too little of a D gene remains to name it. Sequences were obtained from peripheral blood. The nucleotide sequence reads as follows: TGTGCCAGCTCACCTGACATTTCTTCCTACGAGCAGTACTTC. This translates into CASSPDISSYEQYF.